The TCR beta chain under discussion was sequenced for a study of CD8 T cells in ankylosing spondylitis. On this clonotype: The antigen remains undetermined.

Using quantitative 5'-RACE with molecular barcodes, the authors made TCR beta libraries. TCRdb redid the calling of the 5' RACE reads with MiXCR, one entry per CDR3 protein. The table shows roughly 260,000 distinct CDR3 sequences, with around 18% occurring only once. Points from the study as a whole: Blood from ankylosing spondylitis patients appeared to carry a characteristic roughly eight-variant TCR beta motif. Disease-linked clones bore a CD8+ phenotype, appearing relatively rarely in peripheral blood. Matched ankylosing spondylitis synovial fluid reportedly contained a significantly enriched population of disease-linked clones.

Germline CDR1 reads SGHTA; CDR2 reads FQGNSA. V gave up 3 bases and J gave up 4 bases, with 10 bases separating them. The CDR3 runs to 15 residues. The TCR comes from a male donor with ankylosing spondylitis or in good health (not recorded which). V is TRBV7-2 and J is TRBJ1-6, with a possible D match to TRBD1 (6 bases). Sequenced sample: blood, either unsorted or a sorted T cell fraction (not recorded which). The chain's CDR3 is CASSFGDKYNSPLHF. The CDR3 coding sequence is TGTGCCAGCAGCTTTGGGGACAAGTATAATTCACCCCTCCACTTT. Combining the CDR3 with reference TRBV7-2 and TRBJ1-6 gives the whole variable domain GAGVSQSPSNKVTEKGKDVELRCDPISGHTALYWYRQSLGQGLEFLIYFQGNSAPDKSGLPSDRFSAERTGGSVSTLTIQRTQQEDSAVYLCASSFGDKYNSPLHFGNGTRLTVT.